The entry below describes one TCR beta chain. Its antigen remains unidentified. This record comes from a study of CD8+ T cells in alopecia areata. Study summary: For the treated group, dosing was oral tofacitinib at 5 to 10 mg twice daily.

Reverse transcribed after extraction, RNA yielded cDNA as the sequencing template. Profiling relied on immunoSEQ multiplex PCR, and the TCRdb table lists in-frame clones only, not all of them. Seen here are 200,000 or so clones, about 62% observed once, and the top ten hold 5.5%. Study outcomes and limitations: Under tofacitinib, numerous expanded lesional clonotypes remained detectable in scalp and blood.

Treatment denoted: oral pan-JAK inhibitor, 5-10 mg twice daily. Germline CDR1 SQVTM, CDR2 ANQGSEA. The V segment lost 4 bases and the J segment 5 bases; nucleotides outside the gene matches: 8. CDR3 length: 15 amino acids. The receptor was derived from a human donor with alopecia areata. This sample comprised CD4+ T cells sorted from blood, obtained at week 24, from a patient treated with tofacitinib. The V and J genes are TRBV29-1 and TRBJ2-5; 12 nucleotides match TRBD1. CDR3 loop: CSVATWDRGRETQYF. As DNA, the CDR3 is TGCAGCGTTGCTACGTGGGACAGGGGGCGGGAGACCCAGTACTTC.